Below, 20 T cell receptor beta chains from the same sample are listed, as sequenced in a study of blood T cell repertoires in COVID-19. Sequencing used immunoSEQ multiplex PCR; TCRdb keeps in-frame clones, though not all of them. The repertoire consists of about 430,000 clones, with approximately 91% occurring once and the leading ten covering about 1.4%. The specimen sequenced was PBMCs or T cells enriched from blood (not recorded which). These receptor sequences come from a woman younger than 30 who had been exposed to COVID-19.

This chain links TRBV7-8 with TRBJ2-1, with TRBD2 matching over 11 bases. The CDR3 totals 17 residues. CDR1 is SGHVS, CDR2 FQNEAQ, per germline. The V and J ends lost 1 base and 4 bases, in that order; junction bases with no gene match: 6. The CDR3 DNA is TGTGCCAGCAGCTTAGTTACTAGCGGGAGTAGATACAATGAGCAGTTCTTC. Translated: CASSLVTSGSRYNEQFF.

The chain is built from TRBV5-1 and TRBJ2-7, with D unresolved. V lost 1 base, J lost 5 bases, and 10 bases lay in between. The CDR3 sequence is 13 residues long. The germline CDR1 and CDR2 sequences are SGHRS and YFSETQ. The CDR3 is CASSLSSFHEQYF. For the CDR3, the DNA is TGCGCCAGCAGCTTGTCGAGTTTCCACGAGCAGTACTTC.

The J gene is TRBJ1-3, the V gene TRBV14; 8 bases match TRBD1. This CDR3 has 15 amino acids. Germline V gives CDR1 SGHDN, CDR2 FVKESK. After removal of 4 bases from V and 4 bases from J, the junction contained 6 bases not matched to a gene. CDR3 protein: CASSRRQGLGNTIYF. The CDR3, as DNA: TGTGCCAGCAGCCGGCGACAGGGGTTGGGAAACACCATATATTTT. Based on the CDR3 plus reference TRBV14 and TRBJ1-3, the full variable domain is EAGVTQFPSHSVIEKGQTVTLRCDPISGHDNLYWYRRVMGKEIKFLLHFVKESKQDESGMPNNRFLAERTGGTYSTLKVQPAELEDSGVYFCASSRRQGLGNTIYFGEGSWLTVV.

The genes are TRBV5-5 and TRBJ1-1; D is unresolved. Germline loops: CDR1 SGHKS, CDR2 YYEKEE (reference sequence). Trimming took off 3 bases at V and 5 bases at J, with 11 bases between the two ends. This CDR3 comprises 13 residues. CDR3 nucleotide sequence: TGTGCCAGCAGCTCTGTCCCGGGGACTGAAGCTTTCTTT. It encodes CASSSVPGTEAFF.

V and J are TRBV28 and TRBJ2-2, with D tentatively TRBD1 (6 bases). Germline CDR1 and CDR2: MDHEN and SYDVKM. V was pared by 2 bases and J by 7 bases, with 14 bases between. The CDR3 totals 15 residues. In nucleotides, the CDR3 is TGTGCCAGCAGTTTAGGGGGCAGGGCGATCGGGGAGCTGTTTTTT. This sequence encodes CASSLGGRAIGELFF.

The sample holds one count of this clone. The gene calls are TRBV28 and TRBJ2-3; 7 positions match TRBD2. V shed 5 bases, J shed 1 base, and the junction held 12 bases outside the gene matches. Germline V gives CDR1 MDHEN, CDR2 SYDVKM. The CDR3 totals 17 residues. This CDR3 is CASSRSLTSDGTDTQYF. In DNA form, the CDR3 reads TGTGCCAGCAGTCGCTCCCTAACTAGCGACGGCACAGATACGCAGTATTTT.

J is TRBJ1-6 and V is TRBV2; 12 nucleotides line up with TRBD1. Looked up from germline, CDR1 is SNHLY and CDR2 is FYNNEI. The V segment lost 1 base and the J segment 8 bases; nucleotides outside the gene matches: 0. The CDR3 has 15 amino acids. The CDR3 nucleotides are TGTGCCAGCAGTGAAGGGGACAGGGGGCATTCACCCCTCCACTTT. Translating it yields CASSEGDRGHSPLHF.

The chain uses TRBV10-3 and TRBJ2-7, with 7 bases that match TRBD1. The CDR3 is 16 amino acids. J lost 3 bases, V lost 0 bases, and 8 bases had no gene match. Germline-derived CDR1 and CDR2 are ENHRY and SYGVKD. DNA for the CDR3: TGTGCCATCAGTGAGTCGGTGGCAGGGGGTCGCTACGAGCAGTACTTC. It codes for CAISESVAGGRYEQYF.

The chain uses TRBV11-2 and TRBJ2-2; tentatively, D is TRBD2 (6 bases). With 1 base removed from V and 1 base from J, the gap between germline ends came to 13 bases. This CDR3 has 17 amino acids. The germline gives CDR1 SGHAT, CDR2 FQNNGV. The chain's CDR3 is CASSLGAGHGNTGELFF. As DNA, the CDR3 is TGTGCCAGCAGCTTAGGGGCGGGGCATGGGAACACCGGGGAGCTGTTTTTT.

This chain connects TRBV5-5 to TRBJ2-2, with 12 bases fitting TRBD1. Germline V gene sequence: CDR1 SGHKS, CDR2 YYEKEE (reference sequence). The CDR3 sequence is 15 residues long. V gave up 4 bases and J gave up 5 bases; unmatched junction bases: 3. The CDR3 DNA sequence: TGTGCCAGCAGCGGGGGACAGGGGGCGACCGGGGAGCTGTTTTTT. Residues: CASSGGQGATGELFF.

V is TRBV7-2 and J is TRBJ1-4; D remains ambiguous. The CDR3 has 14 residues. Trimming pared 3 bases from V and 4 bases from J, leaving 9 bases between. Germline assignment: CDR1 SGHTA and CDR2 FQGNSA. CDR3 region: CASSLLGSNEKLFF. The CDR3 DNA follows: TGTGCCAGCAGCTTGCTAGGGAGTAATGAAAAACTGTTTTTT.

This chain uses TRBV5-1 with TRBJ1-6; D call uncertain. This CDR3 is built from 13 residues. Germline V CDR1 and CDR2: SGHRS, YFSETQ. V shed 3 bases and J shed 3 bases, with 4 bases lying between them. CDR3 protein: CASSSDYNSPLHF. CDR3 DNA sequence: TGCGCCAGCAGCTCAGACTATAATTCACCCCTCCACTTT.

The V call is TRBV4-3, the J call TRBJ2-1; 8 bases align to TRBD2. The CDR3 extends over 22 amino acids. The J segment lost 1 base and the V segment lost 0 bases, leaving 20 bases of the junction unmatched. Germline loops: CDR1 LGHNA, CDR2 YSLEER. DNA of the CDR3: TGCGCCAGCAGCCAAGATCTAGTCCCTAAGCGGGGGCTACGCGGGTCCTACAATGAGCAGTTCTTC. Translated, it gives CASSQDLVPKRGLRGSYNEQFF.

The chain employs TRBV25-1 and TRBJ2-7; weak D call: TRBD1 (6 bases). This CDR3 is 13 amino acids long. The germline V gene encodes CDR1 MGHDK and CDR2 SYGVNS. CDR3 region: CATKGVGFYEQYF. CDR3 nucleotide sequence: TGTGCGACTAAGGGGGTTGGTTTCTACGAGCAGTACTTC.

The CDR3 DNA follows: TGTGCCAGCAGCTCCGATACAGGGCGGGGGGACTCGGATGAGCAGTTCTTC. Its translation: CASSSDTGRGDSDEQFF. The chain joins TRBV7-3 to TRBJ2-1; 8 bases line up with TRBD2. The CDR3 runs 17 residues. V shed 4 bases, J shed 8 bases, and the junction held 16 bases outside the gene matches. Germline V gene lookup returns CDR1 SGHTA and CDR2 FQGTGA. Filled out from reference TRBV7-3 and TRBJ2-1, the complete variable domain reads GAGVSQTPSNKVTEKGKYVELRCDPISGHTALYWYRQSLGQGPEFLIYFQGTGAADDSGLPNDRFFAVRPEGSVSTLKIQRTERGDSAVYLCASSSDTGRGDSDEQFFGPGTRLTVL.

V gene TRBV28 combines with J gene TRBJ1-4; 7 bases match TRBD1. V dropped 6 bases and J dropped 4; count of bases not matched to a gene: 8. The length of the CDR3 is 15 residues. Germline CDR1 is MDHEN and CDR2 is SYDVKM. The CDR3, as DNA: TGTGCCAGCAGAAGGGGACAGTCCCTTAATGAAAAACTGTTTTTT. This translates into CASRRGQSLNEKLFF.

The chain employs TRBV18 and TRBJ2-2; possibly TRBD2 for D (6 bases). The V gene's germline CDR1 is KGHSH and CDR2 LQKENI. Trimming cost V 3 bases and J 7 bases, with 12 bases left between them. The CDR3 covers 14 residues. The CDR3 nucleotides read TGTGCCAGCTCACCTGGGAGGCATAACGGGGAGCTGTTTTTT. This gives the protein CASSPGRHNGELFF.

The V gene is TRBV19, the J gene TRBJ2-2; D gene unclear. The germline V gene encodes CDR1 LNHDA and CDR2 SQIVND (reference sequence). Trimming left V 7 bases short and J 4 bases short, with 13 bases between. The CDR3 runs 14 residues. In DNA form, the CDR3 reads TGTGCCAGTAATGTACCACTTATCACCGGGGAGCTGTTTTTT. This translates into CASNVPLITGELFF.

This clone was observed a handful of times. The rearrangement uses TRBV5-1 and TRBJ1-3; D may be TRBD1 (6 bases). The CDR3 runs 16 residues. V was shortened by 3 bases and J by 4 bases, with 17 bases between the two germline ends. CDR1 is SGHRS, CDR2 YFSETQ, per germline. CDR3 region: CASSSRMGAEGNTIYF. The DNA for the CDR3 is TGCGCCAGCAGCTCACGGATGGGGGCAGAGGGAAACACCATATATTTT.

The chain carries TRBV18 and TRBJ1-6; D remains ambiguous. CDR1 and CDR2 from the germline V gene are KGHSH and LQKENI. The CDR3 runs 18 residues. Trimming left V 1 base short and J 0 bases short, with 13 bases between. CDR3 loop: CASSPRALSSSYNSPLHF. The CDR3 DNA sequence: TGTGCCAGCTCACCACGGGCTTTGTCGAGCTCCTATAATTCACCCCTCCACTTT.